The 32 T cell receptor beta chains reported below all come from one sample, sequenced in a study of patients and donors after allogeneic stem cell transplantation. One entry per CDR3 protein, called by TCRdb with MiXCR from the RT-PCR reads. Found here are over 150,000 distinct CDR3 sequences, roughly 40% of them singletons; the top ten hold 33%. Source material: blood, either unsorted or a sorted T cell fraction (not recorded which). All receptors derive from a human donor who was either an allogeneic HSCT recipient or a stem cell or donor lymphocyte infusion donor (not recorded which). It is not recorded whose cells these are; they may come from a transplant donor.

This clonotype was found a few times. The chain uses TRBV29-1 and TRBJ2-1; D is ambiguous. The CDR3 is made up of 10 amino acids. Germline V gives CDR1 SQVTM, CDR2 ANQGSEA. Trimming stripped 5 bases from V and 6 bases from J, with 5 bases between. CDR3 in DNA: TGCAGCGTTTTTCGCAATGAGCAGTTCTTC. This encodes CSVFRNEQFF.

The rearrangement uses TRBV3-1 and TRBJ2-1; D is possibly TRBD1 (5 bases). V lost 0 bases to trimming and J lost 2 bases, with 8 bases between them. CDR1 is LGHDT and CDR2 is YNNKEL in the germline V gene (reference sequence). The CDR3 runs to 15 residues. CDR3 region: CASSQDQGTYNEQFF. CDR3 nucleotide sequence: TGTGCCAGCAGCCAAGATCAGGGAACCTACAATGAGCAGTTCTTC.

The genes are TRBV9 and TRBJ1-3, with unresolved D. The germline V gene has CDR1 SGDLS and CDR2 YYNGEE. V was trimmed by 3 bases and J by 3 bases, leaving 1 base between them. The CDR3 sequence is 11 residues long. CDR3 sequence (DNA): TGTGCCAGCAGCGATGGAAACACCATATATTTT. It encodes CASSDGNTIYF.

This clonotype was counted only a few times. J is TRBJ1-1 and V is TRBV20-1, with D uncertain. Germline CDR1 and CDR2: DFQATT and SNEGSKA (reference sequence). This CDR3 has 12 residues. V gave up 2 bases and J gave up 1 base, with 5 bases separating them. CDR3 region: CSARRRNTEAFF. The CDR3 DNA sequence: TGCAGTGCTAGACGAAGGAACACTGAAGCTTTCTTT.

This clonotype has more than one count but fewer than ten. This chain connects TRBV28 to TRBJ2-3; D is undetermined. CDR3 size: 16 residues. Trimming took 3 bases from V and 6 from J, leaving 19 bases between them. The V gene's germline CDR1 is MDHEN and CDR2 SYDVKM. CDR3 sequence: CASSFNGRTKGDTQYF. The CDR3 DNA reads TGTGCCAGCAGTTTTAACGGGCGAACAAAAGGGGATACGCAGTATTTT.

The chain links TRBV28 to TRBJ1-2; 8 positions agree with TRBD1. Germline-derived CDR1 and CDR2 are MDHEN and SYDVKM. V gave up 3 bases and J gave up 4 bases; unmatched junction bases: 10. The CDR3 is made up of 16 amino acids. The CDR3 reads CASSFMNRDRFYGYTF. CDR3 DNA sequence: TGTGCCAGCAGTTTTATGAACCGGGACAGGTTCTATGGCTACACCTTC.

This clonotype was detected ten times or more. The chain links TRBV4-2 to TRBJ2-7; D is unclear. V lost 0 bases and J lost 2, with 14 bases in between. The CDR3 has 16 amino acids. Germline assignment: CDR1 LGHNA and CDR2 YNFKEQ. The CDR3 here is CASSQEVGSRTYEQYF. The CDR3 nucleotides read TGTGCCAGCAGCCAAGAGGTGGGGTCCCGTACCTACGAGCAGTACTTC.

V gene TRBV15 combines with J gene TRBJ2-1; D is perhaps TRBD2 (6 bases). The CDR3 spans 16 residues. V lost 0 bases, J lost 4 bases, and 13 bases lay in between. Germline lookup yields CDR1 LNHNV and CDR2 YYDKDF (reference sequence). The CDR3 region has the DNA TGTGCCACCAGCAGAGAAGGCCGGGAGAGGTACAATGAGCAGTTCTTC. Amino acid sequence: CATSREGRERYNEQFF.

The chain is built from TRBV27 and TRBJ2-7; no clear D. In germline, CDR1 is MNHEY, CDR2 SMNVEV (reference sequence). Trimming took 2 bases from V and 3 from J, leaving 8 bases between them. The CDR3 loop spans 13 amino acids. The CDR3 DNA reads TGTGCCAGCAGTTTAAGCCTCCGCTACGAGCAGTACTTC. Protein sequence: CASSLSLRYEQYF.

J is TRBJ2-3 and V is TRBV12-3 or TRBV12-4; D tentatively fits TRBD1 or TRBD2 (5 bases each). The length of the CDR3 is 15 residues. V shed 5 bases and J shed 1 base, with 13 bases lying between them. CDR3 DNA: TGTGCCAGCAGTCTGCCTAGCAGGGGCACAGATACGCAGTATTTT. This translates into CASSLPSRGTDTQYF.

The chain has TRBV6-1 and TRBJ1-2; tentative D call: TRBD1 (6 bases). Germline V lookup: CDR1 MNHNS, CDR2 SASEGT. CDR3 length: 15 residues. The V and J ends lost 2 bases and 3 bases respectively, with 13 bases between them. The CDR3 nucleotides are TGTGCCAGCAGTGAATATGGGGGCGCAGACTATGGCTACACCTTC. Protein sequence: CASSEYGGADYGYTF.

This clonotype was detected a few times. The rearrangement links TRBV6-5 to TRBJ1-1; 9 bases line up with TRBD1. Germline CDR1 is MNHEY and CDR2 is SVGAGI. Trimming cost V 2 bases and J 6 bases; bases outside gene matches: 16. The CDR3 runs to 18 residues. The CDR3 DNA reads as TGTGCCAGCAGTTACAACGCCGTGAGCCGGGACAGGGACGCTGAAGCTTTCTTT. It is translated as CASSYNAVSRDRDAEAFF.

The rearrangement links TRBV28 to TRBJ2-7, with a tentative D call TRBD1 (7 bases). V was shortened by 5 bases and J by 0 bases, with 14 bases between the two germline ends. Germline V gives CDR1 MDHEN, CDR2 SYDVKM. This CDR3 has 15 residues. CDR3 coding DNA: TGTGCCAGCAGTGCTAGACAGGGAGGCTCCTACGAGCAGTACTTC. Translated, it gives CASSARQGGSYEQYF.

This clonotype was seen only a few times. The chain combines TRBV11-2 with TRBJ2-3; TRBD2 matches at 9 bases. This CDR3 is built from 19 residues. V trimming: 2 bases; J trimming: 7 bases; junction bases outside the gene matches: 19. The germline gives CDR1 SGHAT, CDR2 FQNNGV. The CDR3 loop is CASSLSFAGGPSKSYTQYF. For the CDR3, the DNA is TGTGCCAGCAGCTTAAGCTTCGCGGGAGGGCCGAGTAAGAGTTATACGCAGTATTTT.

This chain joins TRBV27 and TRBJ2-2; 7 positions match TRBD2. This CDR3 has 15 residues. Looked up from germline, CDR1 is MNHEY and CDR2 is SMNVEV (reference sequence). After removal of 2 bases from V and 3 bases from J, the junction contained 3 bases not matched to a gene. The CDR3 bases are TGTGCCAGCAGTTTAGGGGGGGTGGACACCGGGGAGCTGTTTTTT. It is translated as CASSLGGVDTGELFF.

This clonotype was picked up a small number of times. This chain joins TRBV12-3 or TRBV12-4 and TRBJ2-7; no clear D. Trimming took off 5 bases at V and 4 bases at J, with 9 bases between the two ends. The CDR3 contains 12 residues. The CDR3 sequence is CASSTILYEQYF. The DNA of the CDR3 is TGTGCCAGCAGTACCATCCTTTACGAGCAGTACTTC.

The chain uses TRBV7-9 and TRBJ1-2, with D uncertain. With 2 bases removed from V and 0 bases from J, the gap between germline ends came to 19 bases. Germline V gene data show CDR1 as SEHNR and CDR2 as FQNEAQ (reference sequence). There are 18 residues in the CDR3. CDR3 DNA: TGTGCCAGCAGCTTACAAACCGCTCGGGTGCCAGCTAACTATGGCTACACCTTC. It is translated as CASSLQTARVPANYGYTF.

This clonotype was seen a handful of times. At one of its ends the junction is not consistent with the germline gene, which may arise from a read error. This chain joins TRBV29-1 and TRBJ2-7; 9 bases are shared with TRBD1. This CDR3 has 10 amino acids. From germline, CDR1 is SQVTM and CDR2 ANQGSEA. The CDR3 nucleotides are TGCAGCGTTGAAGGGGACAGGGTGATCTTC. Translation: CSVEGDRVIF.

This clonotype was seen more than once but under ten times. The DNA for the CDR3 is TGTGCCAGCATAAGGACAGGGGGGAACACCATATATTTT. Amino acids: CASIRTGGNTIYF. The rearrangement uses TRBV2 and TRBJ1-3, with TRBD1 identical over 10 bases. There are 13 residues in the CDR3. V lost 7 bases, J lost 7 bases, and 4 bases stayed unmatched. CDR1 and CDR2 from the germline V gene are SNHLY and FYNNEI.

This clonotype turned up a few times. V and J are TRBV6-5 and TRBJ1-2, with 7 bases matching TRBD1. From germline, CDR1 is MNHEY and CDR2 SVGAGI. Trimming cost V 5 bases and J 5 bases; bases outside gene matches: 5. The CDR3 extends over 13 amino acids. CDR3: CASSKGTEYGYTF. The CDR3 coding sequence is TGTGCCAGCAGTAAAGGGACAGAGTATGGCTACACCTTC.

The chain has TRBV3-1 and TRBJ2-1; 10 nucleotides line up with TRBD2. CDR1 and CDR2 (germline): LGHDT, YNNKEL (reference sequence). The CDR3 loop spans 21 amino acids. The junction had 25 bases not matched to a gene; V was cut back by 4 bases and J by 7 bases. DNA of the CDR3: TGTGCCAGCAGCCCCCGAGAGCCAACTAGCGGGACACTACAATCTCTGAATGAGCAGTTCTTC. Residues: CASSPREPTSGTLQSLNEQFF.

V usage is TRBV3-1 and J usage is TRBJ2-3; 8 bases match TRBD2. After removal of 0 bases from V and 4 bases from J, the junction contained 6 bases not matched to a gene. The CDR3 runs 16 residues. Germline CDR1 LGHDT, CDR2 YNNKEL (reference sequence). The DNA for the CDR3 is TGTGCCAGCAGCCAAGACGGAGCGGGAGTGGCAGATACGCAGTATTTT. Residues: CASSQDGAGVADTQYF.

The V call is TRBV7-6, the J call TRBJ2-3; D perhaps matches TRBD2 (5 bases). This CDR3 is 16 amino acids long. V was pared by 1 base and J by 0 bases, with 11 bases between. Looked up from germline, CDR1 is SGHVS and CDR2 is FNYEAQ. The CDR3 protein is CASSLGAGPSTDTQYF. The CDR3 DNA follows: TGTGCCAGCAGCTTAGGCGCGGGCCCTAGCACAGATACGCAGTATTTT.

V is TRBV4-1 and J is TRBJ1-1; 8 bases match TRBD1. CDR1 is MGHRA and CDR2 is YSYEKL in the germline V gene. This CDR3 is built from 15 residues. J gave up 4 bases and V 4 bases, and 8 bases lay outside the gene matches. The CDR3 loop is CASSRAGQGGTEAFF. The CDR3 DNA is TGCGCCAGCAGCCGCGCTGGACAGGGAGGCACTGAAGCTTTCTTT.

The chain joins TRBV9 to TRBJ2-1; 7 nucleotides agree with TRBD2. CDR1 is SGDLS and CDR2 is YYNGEE in the germline V gene. The ends lost 0 bases at V and 4 bases at J; junction bases unmatched: 7. The CDR3 covers 16 residues. The CDR3 DNA is TGTGCCAGCAGCGTAGAGTATAGCGGGTTATACAATGAGCAGTTCTTC. This encodes CASSVEYSGLYNEQFF.

The V gene is TRBV28, the J gene TRBJ1-5; perhaps TRBD1 as D (6 bases). Per germline, CDR1 MDHEN and CDR2 SYDVKM. The CDR3 totals 13 residues. Trimming left V 5 bases short and J 7 bases short, with 12 bases between. The CDR3 spells CASSVRGRQPQHF. CDR3 DNA: TGTGCCAGCAGTGTCAGGGGCCGGCAGCCCCAGCATTTT.

This chain's CDR3 is CASSLGRGRGGYTF. DNA of the CDR3: TGTGCCAGCAGCTTAGGGAGGGGGCGCGGTGGCTACACCTTC. V gene TRBV7-2 combines with J gene TRBJ1-2; 7 positions agree with TRBD1. This CDR3 has 14 residues. Germline assignment: CDR1 SGHTA and CDR2 FQGNSA. V was pared by 1 base and J by 7 bases, with 6 bases of the junction left unmatched. Complete variable domain (other parts from reference TRBV7-2 and TRBJ1-2): GAGVSQSPSNKVTEKGKDVELRCDPISGHTALYWYRQSLGQGLEFLIYFQGNSAPDKSGLPSDRFSAERTGGSVSTLTIQRTQQEDSAVYLCASSLGRGRGGYTFGSGTRLTVV.

The genes are TRBV5-1 and TRBJ2-5, with unresolved D. The CDR3 loop spans 17 amino acids. Trimming removed 1 base at V and 1 base at J, with 17 bases between. CDR1 SGHRS and CDR2 YFSETQ come from the germline V gene. CDR3 sequence: CASSLFVAAPAQETQYF. For the CDR3, the DNA is TGCGCCAGCAGCTTGTTCGTCGCAGCCCCTGCCCAAGAGACCCAGTACTTC. Using reference TRBV5-1 and TRBJ2-5 for the parts outside the CDR3, the full variable domain is KAGVTQTPRYLIKTRGQQVTLSCSPISGHRSVSWYQQTPGQGLQFLFEYFSETQRNKGNFPGRFSGRQFSNSRSEMNVSTLELGDSALYLCASSLFVAAPAQETQYFGPGTRLLVL.

The rearrangement links TRBV30 to TRBJ1-2; D remains unclear. The germline V gene encodes CDR1 GTSNPN and CDR2 SVGIG (reference sequence). The germline V and J ends were trimmed by 3 bases and 4 bases, with 15 bases remaining between them. The CDR3 loop spans 14 amino acids. The CDR3 loop is CAWSPGPARYGYTF. The CDR3 DNA reads TGTGCCTGGAGCCCGGGCCCGGCCCGCTATGGCTACACCTTC.

This clonotype was found a few times. The chain links TRBV4-3 to TRBJ1-5; D is unclear. The CDR3 length is 14 residues. Germline CDR1 and CDR2: LGHNA and YSLEER. Trimming removed 1 base at V and 5 bases at J, with 9 bases between. The CDR3 DNA sequence: TGCGCCAGCAGCCAAGTGGCGGGAGATCAGCCCCAGCATTTT. Encoded protein: CASSQVAGDQPQHF.

The chain joins TRBV12-3 or TRBV12-4 to TRBJ2-5, with 9 bases lining up with TRBD2. The CDR3 has 16 residues. Losses at the gene ends were 2 bases for V and 3 bases for J; bases not matched to a gene: 7. The CDR3 loop is CASSLRLAEAEETQYF. Here the CDR3 DNA reads TGTGCCAGCAGTTTAAGACTAGCGGAGGCGGAAGAGACCCAGTACTTC.

This chain connects TRBV3-1 to TRBJ1-2, with 8 positions matching TRBD1. The length of the CDR3 is 15 residues. Per the germline V gene, CDR1 is LGHDT and CDR2 is YNNKEL (reference sequence). Trimming cost V 4 bases and J 2 bases; bases outside gene matches: 6. CDR3 loop: CASSPIRTGNYGYTF. The CDR3 nucleotides read TGTGCCAGCAGCCCTATAAGGACAGGGAACTATGGCTACACCTTC. Using reference TRBV3-1 and TRBJ1-2 for the parts outside the CDR3, the full variable domain is DTAVSQTPKYLVTQMGNDKSIKCEQNLGHDTMYWYKQDSKKFLKIMFSYNNKELIINETVPNRFSPKSPDKAHLNLHINSLELGDSAVYFCASSPIRTGNYGYTFGSGTRLTVV.